This T cell receptor beta chain was captured by sequencing in a study of CD8 T cells in Susac syndrome. RNA totalling 0.5 to 1 ug underwent reverse transcription with random hexamers. TCRdb re-called the immunoSEQ multiplex PCR reads with MiXCR, one entry per CDR3 protein. Counted here are under 250,000 distinct CDR3 sequences, over 85% occurring once; the ten biggest clones make up 0.07% to 0.09%. Germline V gene lookup returns CDR1 LNHDA and CDR2 SQIVND (reference sequence). This CDR3 is built from 15 residues. Trimming cost V 5 bases and J 6 bases; bases outside gene matches: 12. Those who served as multiple sclerosis controls were treatment-naive patients with stable or active relapsing-remitting disease. Negative magnetic isolation gave CD8+ and CD4+ cells; FACS enriched CD8+ TEMRA.

The J gene is TRBJ1-2, the V gene TRBV19; 7 bases map to TRBD1. The receptor was isolated from a human donor with multiple sclerosis. The specimen was CD4+ T cells from PBMCs. The CDR3 sequence is CASSPTGAEINGYTF. CDR3 DNA: TGTGCCAGTAGTCCCACAGGGGCAGAGATTAATGGCTACACCTTC.